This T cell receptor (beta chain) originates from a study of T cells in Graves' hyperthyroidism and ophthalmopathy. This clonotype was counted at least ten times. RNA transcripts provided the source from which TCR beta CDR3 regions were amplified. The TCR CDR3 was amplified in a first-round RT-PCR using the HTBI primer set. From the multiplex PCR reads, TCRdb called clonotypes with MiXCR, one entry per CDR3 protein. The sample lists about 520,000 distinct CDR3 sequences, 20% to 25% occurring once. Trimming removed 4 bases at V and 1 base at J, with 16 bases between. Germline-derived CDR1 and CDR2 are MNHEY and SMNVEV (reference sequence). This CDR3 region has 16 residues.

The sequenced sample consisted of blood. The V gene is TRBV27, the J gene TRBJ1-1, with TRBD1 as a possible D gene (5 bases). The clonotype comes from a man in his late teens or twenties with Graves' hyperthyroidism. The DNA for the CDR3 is TGTGCCAGCAGTTCCTGGGATGGGACGGAGAACACTGAAGCTTTCTTT. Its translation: CASSSWDGTENTEAFF.